The 27 T cell receptor beta chains given below trace back to one sample, sequenced in a study of post-analysis software for immune sequencing data. Every TCR beta cDNA library bore unique molecular identifiers. In TCRdb, the PCR reads were re-called with MiXCR into one record per CDR3 protein. The top ten clones hold 1.5% to 2% of a sample with approximately 570,000 distinct CDR3 sequences, around 47% of them seen once. Antigens of these TCRs are unknown. Overall study findings and caveats: Higher frequency in patients than in controls was seen for roughly five TRBV segments, with TRBV5-6, TRBV5-1 and TRBV20-1 among them.

The specimen sequenced was blood. The source is a girl aged 5-17 years with multiple sclerosis.

The V and J genes are TRBV12-3 or TRBV12-4 and TRBJ2-7; 10 nucleotides match TRBD2. Unmatched junction bases numbered 3, after V lost 2 bases and J lost 2 bases. CDR3 length equals 15 residues. CDR3 loop: CASSLKAGGPYEQYF. The DNA for the CDR3 is TGTGCCAGCAGTTTAAAAGCGGGAGGGCCCTACGAGCAGTACTTC.

The chain has TRBV7-9 and TRBJ1-1; a possible D gene is TRBD1 (5 bases). Germline assignment: CDR1 SEHNR and CDR2 FQNEAQ (reference sequence). The CDR3 has 14 amino acids. V lost 6 bases and J lost 8, with 19 bases in between. CDR3 bases: TGTGCCAGCAGACCCCCCGGATTGAGGGGAGAAGCTTTCTTT. Translation gives CASRPPGLRGEAFF.

This chain connects TRBV5-6 to TRBJ1-1; a possible D gene is TRBD1 (5 bases). The germline V gene encodes CDR1 SGHDT and CDR2 YYEEEE. Trimming pared 5 bases from V and 4 bases from J, leaving 12 bases between. There are 13 residues in the CDR3. CDR3 nucleotide sequence: TGTGCCAGCAGACGGGGTGGGACCACTGAAGCTTTCTTT. Protein product: CASRRGGTTEAFF.

V gene TRBV12-3 or TRBV12-4 combines with J gene TRBJ1-2, with D unresolved. Trimming cost V 3 bases and J 1 base, with 12 bases left between them. The CDR3 totals 15 residues. The CDR3 region is CASSFMKGSNYGYTF. CDR3 in DNA: TGTGCCAGCAGTTTTATGAAAGGGAGTAACTATGGCTACACCTTC.

This clonotype was counted once. CDR3 in DNA: TGTGCCAGCAGCGGACTAGCCACCGGGGAGCTGTTTTTT. Translating gives CASSGLATGELFF. The chain combines TRBV12-3 or TRBV12-4 with TRBJ2-2, with 8 positions matching TRBD2. This CDR3 is built from 13 residues. The J segment lost 4 bases and the V segment lost 6 bases, leaving 1 base of the junction unmatched.

The chain uses TRBV2 and TRBJ2-7; tentative D call: TRBD1 (6 bases). The CDR3 loop spans 17 amino acids. Trimming pared 2 bases from V and 2 bases from J, leaving 19 bases between. Germline CDR1 reads SNHLY; CDR2 reads FYNNEI. The chain's CDR3 is CASSELEARDTPYEQYF. In DNA, the CDR3 is TGTGCCAGCAGTGAATTGGAGGCCCGGGACACCCCCTACGAGCAGTACTTC. Full variable domain (rest looked up from reference TRBV2 and TRBJ2-7): EPEVTQTPSHQVTQMGQEVILRCVPISNHLYFYWYRQILGQKVEFLVSFYNNEISEKSEIFDDQFSVERPDGSNFTLKIRSTKLEDSAMYFCASSELEARDTPYEQYFGPGTRLTVT.

This clonotype has a handful of counts. This chain links TRBV3-1 with TRBJ1-1; D is undetermined. The germline gives CDR1 LGHDT, CDR2 YNNKEL (reference sequence). The V and J ends lost 2 bases and 0 bases respectively, with 1 base between them. There are 12 residues in the CDR3. CDR3 in DNA: TGTGCCAGCAGCCAAATGAACACTGAAGCTTTCTTT. This gives the protein CASSQMNTEAFF.

In its sample, this clonotype was seen a few times. V gene TRBV7-9 combines with J gene TRBJ2-1, with a possible D match to TRBD2 (5 bases). The ends were cut back, 5 bases at V and 5 bases at J, with 10 bases in the middle. Germline values: CDR1 SEHNR, CDR2 FQNEAQ (reference sequence). The CDR3 runs to 13 residues. The CDR3 spells CASSPTEDNEQFF. CDR3 nucleotides: TGTGCCAGCAGCCCGACGGAGGACAATGAGCAGTTCTTC.

The rearrangement links TRBV6-6 to TRBJ2-1; 11 nucleotides agree with TRBD1. V lost 8 bases to trimming and J lost 5 bases; unmatched junction nucleotides: 5. CDR3 length: 14 amino acids. Germline assignment: CDR1 MNHNY and CDR2 SVGAGI (reference sequence). CDR3 coding DNA: TGTGCCAGCTACGGGACAGGGGGAGACAATGAGCAGTTCTTC. This gives the protein CASYGTGGDNEQFF.

About this clonotype: One end of the junction does not line up with germline, which may come from a read error. This chain uses TRBV12-3 or TRBV12-4 with TRBJ2-3; TRBD2 agrees at 7 bases. CDR3 size: 14 residues. CDR3 in DNA: TGTGCCAGCAGTCTAGCGGTAGGGGCAGATACGCAGTATTTT. Translation gives CASSLAVGADTQYF.

The chain uses TRBV28 and TRBJ2-3; D uncertain. The CDR3 has 15 residues. V dropped 6 bases and J dropped 0 bases, with 13 bases sitting between them. CDR1 and CDR2 (germline): MDHEN, SYDVKM. CDR3 sequence (DNA): TGTGCCAGCAGCCCGATCTCGCCTAGCACAGATACGCAGTATTTT. Amino acids: CASSPISPSTDTQYF.

V gene TRBV2 combines with J gene TRBJ1-5, with D possibly matching TRBD1 (6 bases). The germline V gene has CDR1 SNHLY and CDR2 FYNNEI. The length of the CDR3 is 14 residues. The V end was cut by 1 base, the J end by 4 bases, with 8 bases between. CDR3 protein: CASSEGQENQPQHF. The CDR3 DNA reads as TGTGCCAGCAGTGAAGGACAGGAGAATCAGCCCCAGCATTTT. The full variable domain, with the rest looked up from reference TRBV2 and TRBJ1-5, is EPEVTQTPSHQVTQMGQEVILRCVPISNHLYFYWYRQILGQKVEFLVSFYNNEISEKSEIFDDQFSVERPDGSNFTLKIRSTKLEDSAMYFCASSEGQENQPQHFGDGTRLSIL.

This sequence joins TRBV5-6 and TRBJ1-2, with D possibly being TRBD1 (5 bases). Deletions cut 1 base from V and 4 bases from J, with 11 bases between. The CDR3 length is 14 residues. Germline V CDR1 and CDR2: SGHDT, YYEEEE. Here the CDR3 reads CASSLRDRVYGYTF. In DNA form, the CDR3 reads TGTGCCAGCAGCTTGAGGGACCGAGTCTATGGCTACACCTTC. Looking up the rest from reference TRBV5-6 and TRBJ1-2 gives the full variable domain: DAGVTQSPTHLIKTRGQQVTLRCSPKSGHDTVSWYQQALGQGPQFIFQYYEEEERQRGNFPDRFSGHQFPNYSSELNVNALLLGDSALYLCASSLRDRVYGYTFGSGTRLTVV.

A few counts support this clonotype. The chain is built from TRBV5-1 and TRBJ1-2; D ambiguous. This CDR3 comprises 14 residues. The germline CDR1 and CDR2 sequences are SGHRS and YFSETQ. Trimming cost V 0 bases and J 4 bases, with 10 bases left between them. The CDR3 DNA reads TGCGCCAGCAGCTTGGATGAGGCGAGCTATGGCTACACCTTC. Translation: CASSLDEASYGYTF.

V and J are TRBV12-3 or TRBV12-4 and TRBJ2-5; 7 bases match TRBD2. Trimming cost V 6 bases and J 11 bases; bases outside gene matches: 6. The CDR3 spans 11 residues. In nucleotides, the CDR3 is TGTGCCAGCAGGTCTAGCGGTGAGCAGTACTTC. This encodes CASRSSGEQYF.

This chain connects TRBV4-1 to TRBJ2-1; D may be TRBD2 (6 bases). Per germline, CDR1 MGHRA and CDR2 YSYEKL. Trimming stripped 1 base from V and 7 bases from J, with 17 bases between. The CDR3 length is 16 residues. The CDR3 bases are TGCGCCAGCAGCCAAGTGTCACGGGGAGCGGGTAATGAGCAGTTCTTC. Amino acids: CASSQVSRGAGNEQFF.

The rearrangement joins TRBV12-3 or TRBV12-4 to TRBJ2-5; 8 nucleotides align to TRBD1. This CDR3 comprises 15 residues. J was trimmed by 3 bases and V by 4 bases; bases with no gene match: 7. This CDR3 is CASSYTDRGEETQYF. CDR3 nucleotides: TGTGCCAGCAGTTACACTGACAGGGGAGAAGAGACCCAGTACTTC.

J is TRBJ1-5 and V is TRBV6-5; the D is unclear. CDR1 MNHEY and CDR2 SVGAGI come from the germline V gene. V was clipped by 5 bases and J by 4 bases, with 15 bases between them. This CDR3 region has 15 residues. As DNA, the CDR3 is TGTGCCAGCAGTCCGAACGGGGTGGGGAATCAGCCCCAGCATTTT. Its translation: CASSPNGVGNQPQHF.

CDR3 region: CSARGQGAKGGYTF. DNA for the CDR3: TGCAGTGCTAGAGGGCAGGGGGCAAAGGGAGGCTACACCTTC. The chain employs TRBV20-1 and TRBJ1-2, with 8 bases lining up with TRBD1. CDR3 length: 14 amino acids. The ends lost 1 base at V and 8 bases at J; junction bases unmatched: 9. Germline assignment: CDR1 DFQATT and CDR2 SNEGSKA (reference sequence).

V gene TRBV7-2 combines with J gene TRBJ2-1, with 8 bases lining up with TRBD2. J was trimmed by 7 bases and V by 5 bases; bases with no gene match: 7. The CDR3 is 14 amino acids. In germline, CDR1 is SGHTA, CDR2 FQGNSA. CDR3 region: CASSPPGGRNEQFF. The CDR3 DNA reads as TGTGCCAGCAGCCCACCGGGGGGGAGGAATGAGCAGTTCTTC.

The CDR3, as DNA: TGTGCCAGCAGCTTGGCTACGGGGGCGAGGGAGACCCAGTACTTC. Translating gives CASSLATGARETQYF. This chain links TRBV5-5 with TRBJ2-5; the D call may be TRBD1 or TRBD2 (6 bases each). The CDR3 is made up of 15 amino acids. CDR1 is SGHKS and CDR2 is YYEKEE in the germline V gene (reference sequence). V shed 0 bases and J shed 5 bases, with 14 bases lying between them.

This sequence joins TRBV4-1 and TRBJ2-5; D is ambiguous. Trimming pared 1 base from V and 3 bases from J, leaving 6 bases between. Germline CDR1 and CDR2: MGHRA and YSYEKL. The CDR3 covers 13 residues. CDR3 nucleotide sequence: TGCGCCAGCAGCCAAGTGGTCAAAGAGACCCAGTACTTC. It specifies CASSQVVKETQYF.

This chain links TRBV12-3 or TRBV12-4 with TRBJ1-1; 9 nucleotides match TRBD1. The V segment lost 3 bases and the J segment 10 bases; nucleotides outside the gene matches: 9. This CDR3 region has 14 residues. CDR3 bases: TGTGCCAGCAGTTTTGGACAGGGGAGTGGCGGAGCTTTCTTT. It encodes CASSFGQGSGGAFF.

The gene calls are TRBV3-1 and TRBJ2-1; D is uncertain. V lost 0 bases to trimming and J lost 9 bases, with 15 bases between them. The CDR3 runs to 15 residues. Germline CDR1 reads LGHDT; CDR2 reads YNNKEL (reference sequence). The CDR3 reads CASSQEGIADREQFF. CDR3 sequence (DNA): TGTGCCAGCAGCCAAGAGGGGATTGCGGACCGTGAGCAGTTCTTC.

The genes are TRBV5-1 and TRBJ1-6; weak D call: TRBD1 (5 bases). The CDR3 consists of 14 residues. Germline CDR1 SGHRS, CDR2 YFSETQ. The V end was cut by 4 bases, the J end by 9 bases, with 14 bases between. In DNA form, the CDR3 reads TGCGCCAGCAGCCCGGATCTCGGGGGTTCACCCCTCCACTTT. Residues: CASSPDLGGSPLHF.

The chain uses TRBV6-1 and TRBJ1-2, with D uncertain. The CDR3 totals 12 residues. With 2 bases removed from V and 6 bases from J, the gap between germline ends came to 7 bases. CDR1 is MNHNS, CDR2 SASEGT, per germline. The CDR3 is CASSETGDGYTF. DNA for the CDR3: TGTGCCAGCAGTGAAACCGGGGATGGCTACACCTTC.

This clonotype came up a few times. The chain links TRBV20-1 to TRBJ2-6, with D possibly called TRBD1 or TRBD2 (5 bases each). The CDR3 loop spans 17 amino acids. The ends were cut back, 3 bases at V and 0 bases at J, with 15 bases in the middle. The germline CDR1 and CDR2 sequences are DFQATT and SNEGSKA (reference sequence). The CDR3 spells CSASRGLSLSGANVLTF. The CDR3 DNA reads as TGCAGTGCTAGTCGGGGCCTGAGCCTCTCTGGGGCCAACGTCCTGACTTTC.